The subject of this entry is one TCR beta chain. Germline V CDR1 and CDR2: MDHEN, SYDVKM. J lost 3 bases, V lost 6 bases, and 13 bases had no gene match. The CDR3 runs to 16 residues. This specimen belongs to a study of PD-L1 blockade in urothelial cancer. Across the study: Most patients, about 90% of the roughly 29, were males with bladder-origin cancer. The median number of T cells present in blood samples was around 150,000. In terms of prior chemotherapy, patients had received 0 to 3 regimens.

Libraries were prepared by immunoSEQ multiplex PCR; TCRdb keeps only in-frame clonotypes and omits some of them. The table has more than 45,000 clones, more than 65% seen once. Samples were collected from each patient before treatment and during treatment. Each patient gave between 1 and 8 of them in total. The rearrangement uses TRBV28 and TRBJ2-7; 8 bases line up with TRBD2. This TCR was recovered from a man in his 70s with urothelial cancer. Specimen: PBMCs, collected around atezolizumab (anti-PD-L1) treatment. The CDR3 DNA is TGTGCCAGCAGCTCGCGACAGACACGGGGGGGCTACGAGCAGTACTTC. The encoded protein is CASSSRQTRGGYEQYF.